This paragraph reports one T cell receptor beta chain. This CDR3 has 15 amino acids. V was pared by 2 bases and J by 0 bases, with 10 bases between. CDR1 and CDR2 from the germline V gene are KGHSH and LQKENI. The data are from a study of cytomegalovirus exposure and HLA in healthy donors. PCR amplification relied on 60 Vbeta primers (plus 13 Jbeta primers). Assay: immunoSEQ multiplex PCR; the TCRdb copy retains only in-frame clones and omits some. The data contain around 28,000 clones, just under 90% of them singletons. The material sequenced was PBMCs. V is TRBV18 and J is TRBJ2-5; perhaps TRBD2 as D (6 bases). The clonotype comes from a boy between 10 and 17 years old in good health and CMV-seronegative. CDR3 sequence (DNA): TGTGCCAGCTCACCAAGTGGAGGGTACCAAGAGACCCAGTACTTC. Residues: CASSPSGGYQETQYF.